The clone carrying this TCR beta chain was observed many times. This entry is derived from a study of low-dose radiotherapy and immunotherapy resistance in tumors. Study information: Every two weeks, the protocol called for intravenous cyclophosphamide at 200 mg/m2. It was given one day before each radiation and immunotherapy administration.

The length of the CDR3 is 17 residues. With V trimmed by 5 bases and J by 0 bases, 8 bases remained unmatched. Per germline, CDR1 SEHNR and CDR2 FQNEAQ (reference sequence). First-strand cDNA relied on TRAV- and TRBV-specific primers spanning alpha and beta chains. Amplification of TCRs used a constant-region primer and V-primer adapter for about 18 PCR cycles. MiXCR was run by TCRdb on the reads, yielding one entry per CDR3 protein. The sample includes roughly 95,000 distinct CDR3 sequences, less than 25% of them seen just once. Time point noted: after trial treatment. Treatment specified: LDRT plus nivolumab, ipilimumab, low-dose cyclophosphamide and aspirin (RACIN trial). All of the donors were given nivolumab, ipilimumab, aspirin, low-dose cyclophosphamide and low-dose radiotherapy as part of RACIN, a single-arm trial.

The material was PBMCs, obtained after low-dose radiotherapy plus immunotherapy. V gene TRBV7-9 combines with J gene TRBJ2-3; TRBD2 agrees at 10 bases. The sequence derives from a female donor with ovarian cancer. The CDR3 loop reads CASSGGLASMSTDTQYF. The CDR3, as DNA: TGTGCCAGCAGCGGGGGACTAGCGAGCATGAGCACAGATACGCAGTATTTT.